The rows below give T cell receptor beta chains drawn from one sample of a study of cytomegalovirus exposure and HLA in healthy donors. Repertoires were generated with immunoSEQ multiplex PCR, while TCRdb's copy carries only in-frame clones and drops some. The sample has 63,000 or so clones, 73% seen once; the top ten hold 5.4%. The sequenced sample was PBMCs. The receptor source for this set is a man aged 50 or older in good health and CMV-seronegative. Both conserved end residues are part of each CDR3. Fields, in order: clone size, V gene, D gene, J gene, CDR3 length, CDR3 protein, CDR3 DNA. A D gene is named only where the DNA matches it firmly. Expanded clones get a size class; other rows say once, few or many, or leave the size out.

>NA|TRBV30|TRBD1|TRBJ1-1|12
CAWNRGWGEAFF
TGTGCCTGGAACAGGGGATGGGGTGAAGCTTTCTTT
>few|TRBV9|TRBD2|TRBJ2-3|14
CASSVALGGGTQYF
TGTGCCAGCAGCGTAGCCCTGGGGGGGGGTACGCAGTATTTT
>NA|TRBV9|TRBD2|TRBJ2-3|16
CASSVGVSGGTDTQYF
TGTGCCAGCAGCGTAGGGGTTAGCGGGGGTACAGATACGCAGTATTTT
>NA|TRBV7-9|NA|TRBJ2-1|12
CASGRHYNEQFF
TGTGCCAGCGGCCGACATTACAATGAGCAGTTCTTC
>few|TRBV19|TRBD1|TRBJ2-7|16
CASSIWGTGIPYEQYF
TGTGCCAGTAGTATATGGGGGACAGGGATTCCCTACGAGCAGTACTTC
>NA|TRBV5-4|NA|TRBJ1-2|14
CASSPPGQTYGYTF
TGTGCCAGCAGCCCCCCCGGACAGACCTATGGCTACACCTTC
>NA|TRBV13|NA|TRBJ1-2|13
CASSGRQSYGYTF
TGTGCCAGCAGCGGCCGACAGTCTTATGGCTACACCTTC
>few|TRBV6-1|NA|TRBJ1-2|13
CASSPTGNYGYTF
TGTGCCAGCAGTCCTACAGGGAACTATGGCTACACCTTC
>NA|TRBV5-6|TRBD1|TRBJ2-7|17
CASTLPKTGGRSYEQYF
TGTGCCAGCACTCTGCCGAAGACAGGGGGCCGCTCCTACGAGCAGTACTTC
>NA|TRBV6-1|TRBD1|TRBJ1-2|14
CASRATGVGYGYTF
TGTGCCAGCAGGGCAACAGGGGTTGGCTATGGCTACACCTTC
>NA|TRBV5-1|TRBD1|TRBJ2-2|16
CASSLHPGQGAGELFF
TGCGCCAGCAGCTTGCATCCGGGACAGGGGGCCGGGGAGCTGTTTTTT
>NA|TRBV27|NA|TRBJ2-7|16
CASRLTGLQHSYEQYF
TGTGCCAGCAGGCTTACCGGACTACAGCACTCCTACGAGCAGTACTTC
>NA|TRBV7-9|TRBD1|TRBJ2-7|13
CASSWDSYYEQYF
TGTGCCAGCAGCTGGGACAGCTACTACGAGCAGTACTTC
>NA|TRBV5-6|TRBD2|TRBJ2-2|15
CASSFSGVDTGELFF
TGTGCCAGCAGCTTCAGCGGGGTAGACACCGGGGAGCTGTTTTTT
>NA|TRBV9|NA|TRBJ2-5|14
CASSVGGAQETQYF
TGTGCCAGCAGCGTGGGGGGGGCTCAAGAGACCCAGTACTTC
>NA|TRBV11-3|TRBD1|TRBJ2-7|15
CASSPGQGRTYEQYF
TGTGCCAGCAGCCCTGGACAGGGAAGGACCTACGAGCAGTACTTC
>few|TRBV5-4|TRBD1|TRBJ2-5|13
CASSSTGGETQYF
TGTGCCAGCAGTTCTACAGGGGGGGAGACCCAGTACTTC
>few|TRBV2|NA|TRBJ2-3|15
CASSEMRGLTDTQYF
TGTGCCAGCAGTGAGATGCGGGGGCTCACAGATACGCAGTATTTT
>once|TRBV7-2|TRBD1|TRBJ1-2|17
CASSTFSGQGTNYGYTF
TGTGCCAGCAGCACCTTTTCGGGACAGGGAACTAACTATGGCTACACCTTC
>NA|TRBV19|NA|TRBJ1-6|13
CASSPGVNSPLHF
TGTGCCAGTAGCCCCGGGGTGAATTCACCCCTCCACTTT
>NA|TRBV9|TRBD2|TRBJ2-3|17
CASSITGTSGGSDTQYF
TGTGCCAGCAGCATTACCGGGACTAGCGGGGGGTCAGATACGCAGTATTTT
>few|TRBV25-1|NA|TRBJ2-7|13
CASSAETSGEQYF
TGTGCCAGCAGTGCAGAGACTTCGGGGGAGCAGTACTTC
>NA|TRBV6-1|NA|TRBJ2-2|15
CASSEALSLAGELFF
TGTGCCAGCAGTGAAGCGCTGTCACTGGCCGGGGAGCTGTTTTTT
>NA|TRBV10-3|TRBD1|TRBJ1-5|15
CAIRKTGDRAQPQHF
TGTGCCATCCGAAAGACCGGTGACAGGGCCCAGCCCCAGCATTTT
>NA|TRBV5-1|TRBD1|TRBJ2-1|14
CASSQIRGRREQFF
TGCGCCAGCAGCCAGATAAGGGGGCGCCGGGAGCAGTTCTTC
>few|TRBV19|NA|TRBJ1-2|14
CASSTGDRYYGYTF
TGTGCCAGTAGTACGGGGGACCGTTACTATGGCTACACCTTC
>NA|TRBV5-1|TRBD2|TRBJ2-1|15
CASSSSGGHYNEQFF
TGCGCCAGCAGCTCTAGCGGGGGGCATTACAATGAGCAGTTCTTC
>NA|TRBV19|TRBD1|TRBJ2-2|16
CASSAARTGNTGELFF
TGTGCCAGTAGTGCAGCCCGGACAGGGAACACCGGGGAGCTGTTTTTT
>NA|TRBV6-6|NA|TRBJ2-2|15
CASSYFDSNTGELFF
TGTGCCAGCAGTTACTTCGACAGTAACACCGGGGAGCTGTTTTTT
>NA|TRBV27|NA|TRBJ2-1|15
CASSLISLSYNEQFF
TGTGCCAGCAGTTTAATCAGTCTCTCCTACAATGAGCAGTTCTTC
>NA|TRBV5-1|NA|TRBJ2-7|14
CASTLGGAGDEQYF
TGCGCCAGCACCCTGGGGGGGGCCGGGGACGAGCAGTACTTC
>NA|TRBV9|NA|TRBJ2-3|15
CASSYASSGTDTQYF
TGTGCCAGCAGCTACGCCTCCTCAGGGACAGATACGCAGTATTTT
>NA|TRBV10-3|TRBD1|TRBJ2-5|14
CAISESGQAETQYF
TGTGCCATCAGTGAGTCGGGACAGGCCGAGACCCAGTACTTC
>once|TRBV11-2|NA|TRBJ2-7|15
CASSLWQGIGYEQYF
TGTGCCAGCAGCTTATGGCAGGGTATAGGCTACGAGCAGTACTTC
>NA|TRBV5-4|NA|TRBJ2-1|16
CASSSWGGGSYNEQFF
TGTGCCAGCAGCTCGTGGGGAGGGGGCTCCTACAATGAGCAGTTCTTC
>NA|TRBV29-1|TRBD1|TRBJ2-7|14
CSVRAGGRNYEQYF
TGCAGCGTTCGGGCAGGGGGCCGGAACTACGAGCAGTACTTC
>NA|TRBV10-1|TRBD1|TRBJ1-2|16
CASSESLTGDRYGYTF
TGCGCCAGCAGTGAGTCGTTGACAGGGGACCGTTATGGCTACACCTTC
>NA|TRBV5-5|TRBD1|TRBJ2-5|16
CASSWGVRSTADRGYF
TGTGCCAGCAGCTGGGGGGTACGGTCTACCGCGGACAGGGGGTACTTC
>few|TRBV2|TRBD1|TRBJ1-5|19
CASRPHGQVGSLANQPQHF
TGTGCCAGCAGACCCCATGGACAGGTTGGGAGTTTAGCAAATCAGCCCCAGCATTTT
>NA|TRBV6-4|NA|TRBJ1-5|14
CASSEGNSNQPQHF
TGTGCCAGCAGTGAGGGCAACAGCAATCAGCCCCAGCATTTT
>NA|TRBV18|TRBD1|TRBJ1-5|14
CASSLDRVGGPQHF
TGTGCCAGCTCACTCGACAGGGTGGGAGGGCCCCAGCATTTT
>NA|TRBV7-3|TRBD1|TRBJ1-2|16
CASSLDPGQANYGYTF
TGTGCCAGCAGCTTAGACCCGGGACAGGCGAACTATGGCTACACCTTC
>NA|TRBV5-1|NA|TRBJ2-2|16
CASSLDGRGNTGELFF
TGCGCCAGCAGCTTGGACGGCAGGGGAAACACCGGGGAGCTGTTTTTT
>few|TRBV10-3|TRBD1|TRBJ1-2|17
CAISETTLGQPPYGYTF
TGTGCCATCAGTGAGACTACCCTGGGACAGCCCCCTTATGGCTACACCTTC
>once|TRBV25-1|TRBD2|TRBJ2-3|17
CASSPSTSGGPTDTQYF
TGTGCCAGCAGTCCCTCTACTAGCGGGGGGCCCACAGATACGCAGTATTTT
>NA|TRBV5-1|NA|TRBJ1-4|15
CASSLLGQTQEKLFF
TGCGCCAGCAGCTTGCTCGGACAGACCCAAGAAAAACTGTTTTTT
>NA|TRBV7-3|NA|TRBJ1-4|14
CASSLDRVNEKLFF
TGTGCCAGCAGCTTGGACAGAGTTAATGAAAAACTGTTTTTT
>NA|TRBV7-8|TRBD1|TRBJ1-2|18
CASSLTGGGSLNPNGYTF
TGTGCCAGCAGCTTGACAGGGGGCGGATCACTTAACCCCAATGGCTACACCTTC
>NA|TRBV5-1|NA|TRBJ1-1|14
CASSLGGRGTEAFF
TGCGCCAGCAGCTTGGGGGGAAGGGGCACTGAAGCTTTCTTT
>NA|TRBV5-4|TRBD1|TRBJ1-2|15
CASSWPGTAVGGYTF
TGTGCCAGCAGCTGGCCCGGGACAGCCGTAGGTGGCTACACCTTC
>NA|TRBV11-3|NA|TRBJ2-6|16
CASSNPQGSGANVLTF
TGTGCCAGCAGCAACCCACAGGGCTCTGGGGCCAACGTCCTGACTTTC
>few|TRBV2|NA|TRBJ2-7|12
CASEEGIDEQYF
TGTGCCAGCGAAGAGGGTATAGACGAGCAGTACTTC